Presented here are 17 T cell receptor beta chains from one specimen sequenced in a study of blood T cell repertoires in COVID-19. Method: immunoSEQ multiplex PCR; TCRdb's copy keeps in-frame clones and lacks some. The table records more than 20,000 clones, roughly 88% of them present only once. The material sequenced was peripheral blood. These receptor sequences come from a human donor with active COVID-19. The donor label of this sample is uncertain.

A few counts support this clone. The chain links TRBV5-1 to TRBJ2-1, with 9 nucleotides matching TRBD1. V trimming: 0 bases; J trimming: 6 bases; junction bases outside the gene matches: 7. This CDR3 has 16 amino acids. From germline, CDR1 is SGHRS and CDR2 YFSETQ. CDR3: CASSLGGTGKGNEQFF. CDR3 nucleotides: TGCGCCAGCAGCTTGGGAGGGACAGGGAAAGGCAATGAGCAGTTCTTC. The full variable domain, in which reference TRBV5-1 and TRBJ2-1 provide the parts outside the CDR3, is KAGVTQTPRYLIKTRGQQVTLSCSPISGHRSVSWYQQTPGQGLQFLFEYFSETQRNKGNFPGRFSGRQFSNSRSEMNVSTLELGDSALYLCASSLGGTGKGNEQFFGPGTRLTVL.

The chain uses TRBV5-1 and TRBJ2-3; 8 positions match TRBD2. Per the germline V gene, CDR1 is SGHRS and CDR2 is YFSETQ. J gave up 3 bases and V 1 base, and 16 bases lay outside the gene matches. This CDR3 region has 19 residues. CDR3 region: CASSLRNPSSGVHTDTQYF. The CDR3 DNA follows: TGCGCCAGCAGCTTGCGGAACCCGAGTAGCGGGGTGCATACAGATACGCAGTATTTT.

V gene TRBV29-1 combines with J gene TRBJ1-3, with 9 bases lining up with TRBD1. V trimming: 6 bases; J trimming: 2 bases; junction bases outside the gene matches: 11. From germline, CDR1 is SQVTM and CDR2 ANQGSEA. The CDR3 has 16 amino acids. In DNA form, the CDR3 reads TGCAGCGTGAGTGACGCCTGGACAGGGGCTGGAAACACCATATATTTT. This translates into CSVSDAWTGAGNTIYF.

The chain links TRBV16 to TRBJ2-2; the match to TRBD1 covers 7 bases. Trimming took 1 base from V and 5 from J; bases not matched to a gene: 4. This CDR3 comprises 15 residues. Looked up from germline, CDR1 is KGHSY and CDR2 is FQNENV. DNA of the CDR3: TGTGCCAGCAGCCAATTACAGGGGCGAACCGGGGAGCTGTTTTTT. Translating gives CASSQLQGRTGELFF.

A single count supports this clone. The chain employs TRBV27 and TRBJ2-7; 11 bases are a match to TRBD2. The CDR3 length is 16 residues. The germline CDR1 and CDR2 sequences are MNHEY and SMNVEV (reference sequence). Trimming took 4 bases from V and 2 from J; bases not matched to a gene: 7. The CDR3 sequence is CASSSLAGVTPYEQYF. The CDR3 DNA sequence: TGTGCCAGCAGTTCACTAGCGGGAGTAACCCCCTACGAGCAGTACTTC.

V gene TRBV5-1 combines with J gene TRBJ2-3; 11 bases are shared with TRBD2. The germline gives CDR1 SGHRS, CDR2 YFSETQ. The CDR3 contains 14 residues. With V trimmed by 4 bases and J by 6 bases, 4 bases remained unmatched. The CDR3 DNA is TGCGCCAGCAGCACGGGACTAGCGGTGGATACGCAGTATTTT. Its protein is CASSTGLAVDTQYF.

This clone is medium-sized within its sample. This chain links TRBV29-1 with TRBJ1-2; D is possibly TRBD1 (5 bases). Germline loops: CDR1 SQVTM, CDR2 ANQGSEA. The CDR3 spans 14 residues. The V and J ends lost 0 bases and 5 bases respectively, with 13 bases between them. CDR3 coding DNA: TGCAGCGTTGAAGAGTGGGCAGGGCCTTATGGCTACACCTTC. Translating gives CSVEEWAGPYGYTF. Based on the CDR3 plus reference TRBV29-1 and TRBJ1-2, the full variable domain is SAVISQKPSRDICQRGTSLTIQCQVDSQVTMMFWYRQQPGQSLTLIATANQGSEATYESGFVIDKFPISRPNLTFSTLTVSNMSPEDSSIYLCSVEEWAGPYGYTFGSGTRLTVV.

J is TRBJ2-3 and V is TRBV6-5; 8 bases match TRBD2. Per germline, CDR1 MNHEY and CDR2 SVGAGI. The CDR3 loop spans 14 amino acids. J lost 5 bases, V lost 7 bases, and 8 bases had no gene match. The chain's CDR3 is CASTGGGDVDTQYF. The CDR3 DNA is TGTGCCAGCACGGGAGGGGGGGATGTAGATACGCAGTATTTT.

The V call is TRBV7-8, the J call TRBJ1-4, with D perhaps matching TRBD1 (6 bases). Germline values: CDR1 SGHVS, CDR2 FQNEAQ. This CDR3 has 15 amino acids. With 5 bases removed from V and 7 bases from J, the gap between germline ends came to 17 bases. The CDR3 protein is CASSKSGGAGEKLFF. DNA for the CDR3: TGTGCCAGCAGCAAATCGGGGGGCGCCGGTGAAAAACTGTTTTTT.

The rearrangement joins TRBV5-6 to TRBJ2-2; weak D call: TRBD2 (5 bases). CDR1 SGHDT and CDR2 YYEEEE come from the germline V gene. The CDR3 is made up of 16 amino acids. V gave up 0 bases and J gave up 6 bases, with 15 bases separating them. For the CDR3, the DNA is TGTGCCAGCAGCTTGGATCCGGGGATCGGGCCCGGGGAGCTGTTTTTT. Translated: CASSLDPGIGPGELFF.

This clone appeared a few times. For the CDR3, the DNA is TGTGCCAGCAGCTGGGGACTAGCGGGGGCCTACGAGCAGTACTTC. Translated: CASSWGLAGAYEQYF. V is TRBV5-6 and J is TRBJ2-7, with TRBD2 matching over 14 bases. This CDR3 has 15 amino acids. The J segment lost 2 bases and the V segment lost 3 bases, leaving 1 base of the junction unmatched. The germline gives CDR1 SGHDT, CDR2 YYEEEE.

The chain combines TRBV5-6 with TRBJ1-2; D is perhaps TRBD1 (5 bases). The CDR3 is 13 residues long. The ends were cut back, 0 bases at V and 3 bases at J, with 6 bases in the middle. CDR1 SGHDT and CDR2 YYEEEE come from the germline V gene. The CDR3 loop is CASSLDRYYGYTF. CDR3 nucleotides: TGTGCCAGCAGCTTGGACAGGTACTATGGCTACACCTTC.

DNA of the CDR3: TGTGCCGCTCGGACAGGGCGGGACTATGGCTACACCTTC. Translated: CAARTGRDYGYTF. The chain employs TRBV10-3 and TRBJ1-2; 8 bases fit TRBD1. Trimming at V came to 11 bases and at J to 3 bases, leaving 8 bases not matched to a gene. Germline V gene data show CDR1 as ENHRY and CDR2 as SYGVKD. The length of the CDR3 is 13 residues.

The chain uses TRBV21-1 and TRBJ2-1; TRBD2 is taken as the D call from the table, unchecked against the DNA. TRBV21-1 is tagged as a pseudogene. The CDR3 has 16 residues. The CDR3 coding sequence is TGTGCCAGCAGCCTCGAAAAGACTAGCGGGAAGAATGAGCAGTTCTTC. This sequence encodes CASSLEKTSGKNEQFF.

The CDR3 bases are TGTGCCAGCACCCACGGGACAGGGGGGACCTACGAGCAGTACTTC. It yields the protein CASTHGTGGTYEQYF. The rearrangement uses TRBV7-2 and TRBJ2-7; TRBD1 aligns across 11 bases. CDR1 SGHTA and CDR2 FQGNSA come from the germline V gene. Trimming removed 7 bases from V and 2 bases from J; junction bases left unmatched: 7. This CDR3 contains 15 residues.

The CDR3 sequence is CASSVKQGWGTQYF. CDR3 DNA sequence: TGTGCCAGCAGTGTGAAACAGGGTTGGGGGACCCAGTACTTC. This sequence joins TRBV27 and TRBJ2-5, with D tentatively TRBD1 (6 bases). The CDR3 totals 14 residues. V dropped 5 bases and J dropped 7 bases, with 17 bases sitting between them. CDR1 is MNHEY and CDR2 is SMNVEV in the germline V gene (reference sequence).

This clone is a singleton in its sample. CDR3 sequence reads: CASSQVRGNYGYTF. For the CDR3, the DNA is TGTGCCAGCAGCCAAGTTCGCGGTAACTATGGCTACACCTTC. V is TRBV14 and J is TRBJ1-2; D gene ambiguous. The V end lost 1 base, the J end lost 1 base, and 7 bases lay between the germline ends. The V gene's germline CDR1 is SGHDN and CDR2 FVKESK. The CDR3 covers 14 residues.